The 5 T cell receptor beta chains below all came from one sample that was sequenced in a study of cytomegalovirus exposure and HLA in healthy donors. Primers: 60 Vbeta forward and 13 Jbeta reverse. TCRdb's table, derived via immunoSEQ multiplex PCR, lists solely in-frame clones and lacks some. The repertoire consists of under 200,000 clones, with approximately 79% occurring once and the leading ten covering about 2.3%. Sequencing was done on a sample of PBMCs. The origin of the receptors is a male donor in good health and CMV-seronegative.

The gene calls are TRBV29-1 and TRBJ1-1, with D perhaps TRBD1 (6 bases). V was shortened by 7 bases and J by 6 bases, with 18 bases between the two germline ends. The CDR3 length is 13 residues. Germline CDR1 reads SQVTM; CDR2 reads ANQGSEA. The CDR3, as DNA: TGCAGCGCCTCCCGTGGGGGCGATTCTGAAGCTTTCTTT. Encoded protein: CSASRGGDSEAFF.

The V and J genes are TRBV5-1 and TRBJ1-1; 10 positions agree with TRBD1. Per germline, CDR1 SGHRS and CDR2 YFSETQ. The V segment lost 4 bases and the J segment 4 bases; nucleotides outside the gene matches: 7. The CDR3 extends over 15 amino acids. CDR3 in amino acids: CASSVSGTGVTEAFF. CDR3 in DNA: TGCGCCAGCAGCGTCTCCGGGACAGGGGTCACTGAAGCTTTCTTT.

V and J are TRBV5-1 and TRBJ1-6, with 8 bases matching TRBD1. Per the germline V gene, CDR1 is SGHRS and CDR2 is YFSETQ. V trimming: 5 bases; J trimming: 8 bases; junction bases outside the gene matches: 9. The CDR3 has 15 residues. The CDR3 region is CASSRTGLRDSPLHF. CDR3 nucleotides: TGCGCCAGCAGTAGGACAGGGCTACGGGATTCACCCCTCCACTTT.

This clone was found once. V gene TRBV7-2 combines with J gene TRBJ1-1, with a possible D match to TRBD1 (5 bases). The CDR3 runs to 13 residues. Germline V CDR1 and CDR2: SGHTA, FQGNSA. Trimming removed 3 bases at V and 8 bases at J, with 13 bases between. CDR3 region: CASSLSRVDEAFF. CDR3 nucleotide sequence: TGTGCCAGCAGCTTGTCCAGGGTCGACGAAGCTTTCTTT.

This clone has a handful of counts. This chain uses TRBV5-4 with TRBJ2-6; no clear D gene. The CDR3 extends over 14 amino acids. Germline CDR1 is SGHNT and CDR2 is YYREEE (reference sequence). The V gene lost 9 bases and the J gene lost 2 bases, with 12 bases spanning the gap. As DNA, the CDR3 is TGTGCCACCCTAAAAGAGGCTGGGGCCAACGTCCTGACTTTC. This sequence encodes CATLKEAGANVLTF.